Listed below are T cell receptor beta chains from one sample, sequenced in a study of post-analysis software for immune sequencing data. Via MiXCR, TCRdb re-called the PCR reads, giving one row per CDR3 protein. The sample includes 820,000 or so distinct CDR3 sequences, 53% seen only once; the top ten take around 4.5%. The sequencing sample was made of blood. These receptors were collected from a girl under 18 with multiple sclerosis. CDR3s include the opening cysteine and the closing phenylalanine or tryptophan. D genes are given only for firm matches. For some rows the clone size is stated as once, few or many, or as a class when expanded; others skip it.

13	TRBV7-2	TRBJ2-3	NA	NA	TGTGCCAGCAGCCCTGAGACCCACCCCTTTCGGTATTTT	CASSPETHPFRYF
15	TRBV18	TRBJ2-1	NA	NA	TGTGCCAGCTCACCACGGAACAGGTTTAACAATGAGCAGTTCTTC	CASSPRNRFNNEQFF
15	TRBV10-1	TRBJ2-7	TRBD2	NA	TGCGCCAGCAGTGAGAAGTCTAGCGGGAGCCACGAGCAGTACTTC	CASSEKSSGSHEQYF
16	TRBV6-6	TRBJ2-7	NA	few	TGTGCCAGCAGTTACTCTGTCGGGCGGGTGGTCTCCGAGCAGTACTTC	CASSYSVGRVVSEQYF
13	TRBV29-1	TRBJ2-7	NA	once	TGCAGCGTTTCCCGGACTACAACCTACGAGCAGTACTTC	CSVSRTTTYEQYF
13	TRBV6-1	TRBJ1-6	NA	NA	TGTGCCAGCATGGACAGTAATAATTCACCCCTCCACTTT	CASMDSNNSPLHF
18	TRBV15	TRBJ2-1	NA	once	TGTGCCACCAGCAGAGATAGGTGGCGGGAGAGGGGGGGGAATGAGCAGTTCTTC	CATSRDRWRERGGNEQFF
12	TRBV29-1	TRBJ1-5	TRBD1	few	TGCAGCGTGGGAGACAGGGGTGAGCCCCAGCATTTT	CSVGDRGEPQHF
16	TRBV15	TRBJ2-7	NA	NA	TGTGCCACCAGCAGAGTTGGGGGACATCCCTACGTAGAGCAGTACTTC	CATSRVGGHPYVEQYF
13	TRBV11-2	TRBJ1-2	NA	NA	TGTGCCAGCAGCCCGGGGAAGTCAGTTGGCTACACCTTC	CASSPGKSVGYTF
15	TRBV7-2	TRBJ2-3	NA	NA	TGTGCCAGCAGCTTAGCGAACGCCAAGGCAGATACGCAGTATTTT	CASSLANAKADTQYF
14	TRBV20-1	TRBJ2-1	NA	few	TGCAGTGCTATGGGTTCTTCCTCCTACAATGAGCAGTTCTTC	CSAMGSSSYNEQFF
18	TRBV7-3	TRBJ1-2	TRBD1	few	TGTGCCAGCAGTCTAAGACCCGGGACAGGGGGCGTTTACTATGGCTACACCTTC	CASSLRPGTGGVYYGYTF
14	TRBV5-1	TRBJ2-1	NA	once	TGCGCCAGCAGCCCGGACTCCCTGTACAATGAGCAGTTCTTC	CASSPDSLYNEQFF
14	TRBV12-3/TRBV12-4	TRBJ1-2	NA	few	TGTGCCAGCAGCCCTCCCGGACGCAACTATGGCTACACCTTC	CASSPPGRNYGYTF
17	TRBV2	TRBJ2-5	TRBD2	NA	TGTGCCAGCAGTAGGGGACTAGCGGGAGGGCCGCGAGAGACCCAGTACTTC	CASSRGLAGGPRETQYF
17	TRBV12-3/TRBV12-4	TRBJ1-5	NA	NA	TGTGCCAGCAGCTCTGAGTTCGGCAGGGTAAGGGGTCAGCCCCAGCATTTT	CASSSEFGRVRGQPQHF
19	TRBV7-8	TRBJ2-5	TRBD2	NA	TGTGCCAGCAGCTTATCAACCCCTTCTCTAGCGGGAGGGAAAGAGACCCAGTACTTC	CASSLSTPSLAGGKETQYF
13	TRBV10-1	TRBJ2-2	NA	NA	TGCGCCAGCAGTCGTCCCAGCGCCGGGGAGCTGTTTTTT	CASSRPSAGELFF
13	TRBV20-1	TRBJ2-7	NA	few	TGCAGTGCTCTAGGGGGAGTATCCTACGAGCAGTACTTC	CSALGGVSYEQYF
15	TRBV3-1	TRBJ1-5	NA	few	TGTGCCAGCAGCCAAGATCTGCAGGGCGCTCAGCCCCAGCATTTT	CASSQDLQGAQPQHF
15	TRBV7-2	TRBJ2-3	NA	NA	TGTGCCAGCAGCTTAGCGGGGGCCCCATCAGATACGCAGTATTTT	CASSLAGAPSDTQYF
16	TRBV4-1	TRBJ2-7	NA	NA	TGCGCCAGCAGCCAACTGACACAGCCACGAGCCTACGAGCAGTACTTC	CASSQLTQPRAYEQYF
14	TRBV5-1	TRBJ2-1	NA	NA	TGCGCCAGCAGCTTGCGGCAGCACTACAATGAGCAGTTCTTC	CASSLRQHYNEQFF
12	TRBV29-1	TRBJ2-5	NA	NA	TGCAGCGTTGCACCGGCGGTGGAGACCCAGTACTTC	CSVAPAVETQYF
15	TRBV7-9	TRBJ2-5	TRBD2	NA	TGTGCCAGCAGAAAACAGCGGGGGTTCCAAGAGACCCAGTACTTC	CASRKQRGFQETQYF
17	TRBV7-2	TRBJ1-2	NA	once	TGTGCCAGCAGCTTACGATGGCAGGGCGTCGCCTACTATGGCTACACCTTC	CASSLRWQGVAYYGYTF
16	TRBV5-1	TRBJ2-3	TRBD2	NA	TGCGCCAGCAGCGTTAATCGAGCGGGAGGCACAGATACGCAGTATTTT	CASSVNRAGGTDTQYF
17	TRBV6-1	TRBJ1-1	TRBD1	NA	TGTGCCAGCATCAATCCCGGCGGGGACAGGGAAGTAACTGAAGCTTTCTTT	CASINPGGDREVTEAFF
13	TRBV29-1	TRBJ2-3	NA	NA	TGCAGCGTTCGACCCCGTTACACAGATACGCAGTATTTT	CSVRPRYTDTQYF
13	TRBV5-1	TRBJ1-2	NA	few	TGCGCCAGCAGCCCCCCCGCGTCGGGAGGCTACACCTTC	CASSPPASGGYTF
15	TRBV20-1	TRBJ2-7	NA	NA	TGCAGTGCTAGGGCCGGTTCATATTCCTGGGGCGAGCAGTACTTC	CSARAGSYSWGEQYF
14	TRBV3-1	TRBJ2-7	NA	NA	TGTGCCAGCAAATCGAGCTCGAGCTCCTACGAGCAGTACTTC	CASKSSSSSYEQYF
15	TRBV20-1	TRBJ2-1	TRBD2	NA	TGCAGTGCCTACGGACTAGCCGCGGGAGACAATGAGCAGTTCTTC	CSAYGLAAGDNEQFF
14	TRBV9	TRBJ2-5	NA	NA	TGTGCCAGCAGCGGACCCGGGGTTCAAGAGACCCAGTACTTC	CASSGPGVQETQYF
13	TRBV5-1	TRBJ2-5	NA	few	TGCGCCAGCAGCTCGGGCACGCTAGAGACCCAGTACTTC	CASSSGTLETQYF
14	TRBV7-2	TRBJ2-5	NA	NA	TGTGCCAGCAGCTTCGGGCTAGCTGAAGAGACCCAGTACTTC	CASSFGLAEETQYF
17	TRBV5-1	TRBJ2-3	TRBD1	NA	TGCGCCAGCAGCTTGGGCCCCGGGACAGGGGCAACAGATACGCAGTATTTT	CASSLGPGTGATDTQYF
12	TRBV20-1	TRBJ1-2	NA	NA	TGCAGTGCTATCGGGCAGGGGCATGGCTACACCTTC	CSAIGQGHGYTF
16	TRBV6-5	TRBJ2-4	TRBD1	few	TGTGCCAGCAGTTATTCTACAGGGGAAGCCAAAAACATTCAGTACTTC	CASSYSTGEAKNIQYF
15	TRBV9	TRBJ2-5	NA	NA	TGTGCCAGCAGCGTAGATTGGGGGGTCCAAGAGACCCAGTACTTC	CASSVDWGVQETQYF
15	TRBV6-1	TRBJ1-2	NA	few	TGTGCCAGCAGTGACCCTCGGGATTCTAACTATGGCTACACCTTC	CASSDPRDSNYGYTF
14	TRBV28	TRBJ2-5	NA	NA	TGTGCCAGCAGTGCCCGACTGAGACAAGAGACCCAGTACTTC	CASSARLRQETQYF
18	TRBV15	TRBJ2-3	TRBD2	NA	TGTGCCACCAGCAGAGTTTTCCCCCCGCGGGGGGGTCCAGATACGCAGTATTTT	CATSRVFPPRGGPDTQYF
17	TRBV10-3	TRBJ2-3	TRBD2	NA	TGTGCCATCAGTTTTCGGACTAGCGGGAGCGAAACAGATACGCAGTATTTT	CAISFRTSGSETDTQYF
14	TRBV6-5	TRBJ2-5	NA	NA	TGTGCCAGCAGTTACAAGGGGCAGCAAGAGACCCAGTACTTC	CASSYKGQQETQYF
13	TRBV29-1	TRBJ2-7	TRBD1	NA	TGCAGCGTTGATCCGACAGGGATCTACGAGCAGTACTTC	CSVDPTGIYEQYF
17	TRBV21-1	TRBJ2-6	NA	NA	TGTGCCAGCAGCAAAGGCTCAGGGGGCGGTGGGGCCAACGTCCTGACTTTC	CASSKGSGGGGANVLTF
13	TRBV7-6	TRBJ2-7	TRBD2	NA	TGTGCCAGCAGCTTAGGACTCGGGGGGGAGCAGTACTTC	CASSLGLGGEQYF
15	TRBV5-1	TRBJ2-5	NA	NA	TGCGCCAGCAGTGAACTAGTGGGGGCTAAAGAGACCCAGTACTTC	CASSELVGAKETQYF
12	TRBV9	TRBJ1-2	NA	NA	TGTGCCAGCAGCCCCGGGACTGCCGGCTACACCTTC	CASSPGTAGYTF